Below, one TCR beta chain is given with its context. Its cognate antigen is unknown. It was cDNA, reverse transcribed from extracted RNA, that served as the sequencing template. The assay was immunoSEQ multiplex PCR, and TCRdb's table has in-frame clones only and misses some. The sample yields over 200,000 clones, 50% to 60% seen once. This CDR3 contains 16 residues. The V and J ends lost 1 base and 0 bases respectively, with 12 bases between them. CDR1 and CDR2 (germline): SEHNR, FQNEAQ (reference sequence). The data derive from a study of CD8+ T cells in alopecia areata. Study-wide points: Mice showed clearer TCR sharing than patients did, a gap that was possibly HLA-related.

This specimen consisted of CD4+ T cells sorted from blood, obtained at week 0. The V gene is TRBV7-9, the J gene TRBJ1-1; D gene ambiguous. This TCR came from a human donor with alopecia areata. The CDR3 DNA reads TGTGCCAGCAGCTTAGGTCAGCTAAACTTGAACACTGAAGCTTTCTTT. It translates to CASSLGQLNLNTEAFF. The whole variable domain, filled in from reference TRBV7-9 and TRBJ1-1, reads DTGVSQNPRHKITKRGQNVTFRCDPISEHNRLYWYRQTLGQGPEFLTYFQNEAQLEKSRLLSDRFSAERPKGSFSTLEIQRTEQGDSAMYLCASSLGQLNLNTEAFFGQGTRLTVV.